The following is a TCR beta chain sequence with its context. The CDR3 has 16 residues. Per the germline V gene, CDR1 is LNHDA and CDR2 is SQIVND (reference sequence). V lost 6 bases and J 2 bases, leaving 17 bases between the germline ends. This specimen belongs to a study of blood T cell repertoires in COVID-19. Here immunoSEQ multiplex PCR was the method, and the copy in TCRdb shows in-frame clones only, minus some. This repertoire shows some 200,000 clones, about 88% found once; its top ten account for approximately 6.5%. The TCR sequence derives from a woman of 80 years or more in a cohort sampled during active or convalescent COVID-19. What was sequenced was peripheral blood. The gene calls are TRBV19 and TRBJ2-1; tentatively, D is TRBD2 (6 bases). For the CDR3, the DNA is TGTGCCAGTAGCCGCTCCGGGACTCGAACCTACAATGAGCAGTTCTTC. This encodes CASSRSGTRTYNEQFF. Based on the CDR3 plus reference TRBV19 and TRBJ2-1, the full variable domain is DGGITQSPKYLFRKEGQNVTLSCEQNLNHDAMYWYRQDPGQGLRLIYYSQIVNDFQKGDIAEGYSVSREKKESFPLTVTSAQKNPTAFYLCASSRSGTRTYNEQFFGPGTRLTVL.